The following is a T cell receptor (beta chain) sequence with its context. Its target is not known. These data are taken from a study of cytomegalovirus exposure and HLA in healthy donors. The study, taken as a whole, reports: A highly shared variant cluster was judged a likely technical artifact.

The study ran its PCR with 60 Vbeta and 13 Jbeta primers. The table came from immunoSEQ multiplex PCR; TCRdb's copy has only in-frame clones and leaves some out. The sample lists under 200,000 clones, almost 85% occurring once. Germline values: CDR1 SGHRS, CDR2 YFSETQ. Trimming took off 2 bases at V and 5 bases at J, with 26 bases between the two ends. CDR3 length: 18 amino acids. Sequencing was performed on PBMCs. The TCR sequence derives from a man aged 25-45 years in good health and CMV-seronegative. The chain uses TRBV5-1 and TRBJ2-7; perhaps TRBD2 as D (6 bases). In DNA, the CDR3 is TGCGCCAGCAGCTTATTGCCTGCGGTGGGGGGTGTCGGGAACGAGCAGTACTTC. Translation: CASSLLPAVGGVGNEQYF.